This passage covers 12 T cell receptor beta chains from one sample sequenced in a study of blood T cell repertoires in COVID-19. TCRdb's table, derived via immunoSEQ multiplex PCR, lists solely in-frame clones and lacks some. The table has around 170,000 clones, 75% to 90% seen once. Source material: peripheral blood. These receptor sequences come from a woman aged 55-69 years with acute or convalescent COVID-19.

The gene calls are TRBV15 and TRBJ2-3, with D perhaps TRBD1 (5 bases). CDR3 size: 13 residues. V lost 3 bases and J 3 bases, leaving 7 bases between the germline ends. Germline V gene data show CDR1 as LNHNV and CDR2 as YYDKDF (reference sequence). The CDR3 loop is CATSRKGTDTQYF. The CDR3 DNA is TGTGCCACCAGCAGGAAGGGGACAGATACGCAGTATTTT.

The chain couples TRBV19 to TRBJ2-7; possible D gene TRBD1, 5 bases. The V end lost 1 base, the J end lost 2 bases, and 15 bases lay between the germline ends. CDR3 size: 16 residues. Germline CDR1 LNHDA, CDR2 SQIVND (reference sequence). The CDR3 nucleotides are TGTGCCAGTAGTATAGCTGTGAGGTCGGACACCTACGAGCAGTACTTC. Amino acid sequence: CASSIAVRSDTYEQYF. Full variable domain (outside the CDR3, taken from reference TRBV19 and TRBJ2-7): DGGITQSPKYLFRKEGQNVTLSCEQNLNHDAMYWYRQDPGQGLRLIYYSQIVNDFQKGDIAEGYSVSREKKESFPLTVTSAQKNPTAFYLCASSIAVRSDTYEQYFGPGTRLTVT.

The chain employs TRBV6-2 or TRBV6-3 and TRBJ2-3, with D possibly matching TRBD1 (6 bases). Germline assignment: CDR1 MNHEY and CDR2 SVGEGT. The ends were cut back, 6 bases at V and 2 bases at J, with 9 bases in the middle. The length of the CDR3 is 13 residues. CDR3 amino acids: CASSRGITDTQYF. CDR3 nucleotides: TGTGCCAGCAGCAGGGGAATCACAGATACGCAGTATTTT.

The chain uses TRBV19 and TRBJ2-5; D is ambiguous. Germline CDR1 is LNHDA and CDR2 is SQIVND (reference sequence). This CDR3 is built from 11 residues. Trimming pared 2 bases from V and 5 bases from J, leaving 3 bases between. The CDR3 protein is CASSIRETQYF. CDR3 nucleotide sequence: TGTGCCAGTAGTATACGGGAGACCCAGTACTTC.

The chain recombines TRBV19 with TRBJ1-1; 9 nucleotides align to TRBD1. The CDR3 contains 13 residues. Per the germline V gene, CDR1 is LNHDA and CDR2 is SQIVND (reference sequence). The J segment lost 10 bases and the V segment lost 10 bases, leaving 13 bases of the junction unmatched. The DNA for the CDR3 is TGTGCCACCGCAGACGGGACAGGGCTGAGAGCTTTCTTT. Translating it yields CATADGTGLRAFF.

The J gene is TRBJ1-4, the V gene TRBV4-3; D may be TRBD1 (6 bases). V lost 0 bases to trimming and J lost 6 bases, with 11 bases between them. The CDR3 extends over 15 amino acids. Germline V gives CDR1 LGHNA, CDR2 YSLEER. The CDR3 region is CASSQERGNDEKLFF. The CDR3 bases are TGCGCCAGCAGCCAAGAGAGGGGGAATGATGAAAAACTGTTTTTT.

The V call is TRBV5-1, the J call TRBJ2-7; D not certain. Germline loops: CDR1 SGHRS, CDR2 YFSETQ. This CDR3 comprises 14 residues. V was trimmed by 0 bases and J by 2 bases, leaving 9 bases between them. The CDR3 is CASSLVVQPYEQYF. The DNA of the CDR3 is TGCGCCAGCAGCTTGGTCGTACAACCCTACGAGCAGTACTTC.

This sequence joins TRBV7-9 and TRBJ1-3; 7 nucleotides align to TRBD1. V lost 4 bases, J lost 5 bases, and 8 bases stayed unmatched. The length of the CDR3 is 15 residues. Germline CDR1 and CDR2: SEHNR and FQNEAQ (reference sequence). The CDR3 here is CASSSEGQRRNTIYF. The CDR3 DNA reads TGTGCCAGCAGCTCAGAGGGACAGCGAAGAAACACCATATATTTT.

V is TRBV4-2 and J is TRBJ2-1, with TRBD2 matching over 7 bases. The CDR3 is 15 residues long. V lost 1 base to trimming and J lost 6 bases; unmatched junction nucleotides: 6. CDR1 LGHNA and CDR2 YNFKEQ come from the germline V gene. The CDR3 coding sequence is TGTGCCAGCAGCCAAGTTGTATCTAGCGGCAATGAGCAGTTCTTC. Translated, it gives CASSQVVSSGNEQFF.

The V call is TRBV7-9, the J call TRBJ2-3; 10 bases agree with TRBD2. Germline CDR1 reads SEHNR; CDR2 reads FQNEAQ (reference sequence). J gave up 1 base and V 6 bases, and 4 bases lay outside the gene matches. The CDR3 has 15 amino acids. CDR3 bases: TGTGCCAGCAGAAAAGGGACTAGCGGCACAGATACGCAGTATTTT. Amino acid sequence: CASRKGTSGTDTQYF.

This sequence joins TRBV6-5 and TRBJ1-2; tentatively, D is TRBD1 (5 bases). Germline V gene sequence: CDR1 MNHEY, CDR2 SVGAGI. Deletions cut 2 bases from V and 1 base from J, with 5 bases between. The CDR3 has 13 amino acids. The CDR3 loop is CASSYDSNYGYTF. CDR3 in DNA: TGTGCCAGCAGTTACGACAGTAACTATGGCTACACCTTC.

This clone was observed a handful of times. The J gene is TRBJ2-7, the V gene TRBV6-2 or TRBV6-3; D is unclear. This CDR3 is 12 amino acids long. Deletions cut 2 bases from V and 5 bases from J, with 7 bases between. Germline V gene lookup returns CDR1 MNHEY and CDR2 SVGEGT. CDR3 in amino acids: CASSYGLNEQYF. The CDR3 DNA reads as TGTGCCAGCAGTTACGGGCTCAACGAGCAGTACTTC.